This T cell receptor (beta chain) was identified during a study of shared clonotypes between healthy human individuals. CD45RO-negative, CCR7-selected cells formed the naive CD8 fraction, which excluded terminally differentiated effector memory CD45RA+ cells. All donors were healthy HIV-negative adults lacking recent acute infections or vaccinations. Those who donated, Caucasian adults without exception, all lived in Nashville, Tennessee. V lost 4 bases, J lost 5 bases, and 0 bases stayed unmatched. This CDR3 contains 14 residues. Germline V gene lookup returns CDR1 MNHEY and CDR2 SMNVEV (reference sequence). An approximately 210 ng quantity of DNA, tens of thousands of T cell genomes, went into the sorted-subset replicate PCRs. Only in-frame clones appear in the TCRdb table, and some are missing; sequencing was by immunoSEQ multiplex PCR. The sample carries about 750,000 clones, 80% to 95% recorded once.

Sequencing was done on a sample of naive CD8+ T cells sorted from blood. The source is a man younger than 45 in good health. The chain joins TRBV27 to TRBJ2-1, with 12 bases lining up with TRBD2. The DNA for the CDR3 is TGTGCCAGCAGTTGGACTAGCGGGGACAATGAGCAGTTCTTC. Amino acids: CASSWTSGDNEQFF.